The present T cell receptor beta chain was sequenced within a study of cytomegalovirus exposure and HLA in healthy donors. A multiplex PCR was run with 60 Vbeta primers and 13 Jbeta primers. Assay used: immunoSEQ multiplex PCR; TCRdb lists only in-frame clones, some missing. This table has 160,000 or so clones, more than 60% appearing once. This clone was counted only a few times. The source of this sequence is a woman in her forties in good health and CMV-seropositive. What was sequenced was PBMCs.

This CDR3 is CASSYDSLTGYTF. The CDR3 DNA follows: TGTGCCAGCAGTTACGACTCGCTGACGGGCTACACCTTC. The chain recombines TRBV6-6 with TRBJ1-2; D is unresolved. The germline V and J ends were trimmed by 2 bases and 8 bases, with 12 bases remaining between them. Germline loops: CDR1 MNHNY, CDR2 SVGAGI (reference sequence). The CDR3 sequence is 13 residues long.